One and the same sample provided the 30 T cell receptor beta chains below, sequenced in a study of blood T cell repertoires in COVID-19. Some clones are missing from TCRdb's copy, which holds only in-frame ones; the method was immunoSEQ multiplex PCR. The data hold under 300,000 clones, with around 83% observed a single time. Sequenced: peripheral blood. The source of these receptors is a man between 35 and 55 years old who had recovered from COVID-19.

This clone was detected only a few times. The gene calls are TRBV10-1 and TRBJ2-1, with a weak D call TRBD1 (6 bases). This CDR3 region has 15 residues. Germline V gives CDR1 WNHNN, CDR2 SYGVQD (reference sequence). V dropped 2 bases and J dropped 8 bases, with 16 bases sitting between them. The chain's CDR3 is CASSEGRGGFYEQFF. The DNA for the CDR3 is TGCGCCAGCAGTGAGGGACGTGGGGGCTTTTATGAGCAGTTCTTC.

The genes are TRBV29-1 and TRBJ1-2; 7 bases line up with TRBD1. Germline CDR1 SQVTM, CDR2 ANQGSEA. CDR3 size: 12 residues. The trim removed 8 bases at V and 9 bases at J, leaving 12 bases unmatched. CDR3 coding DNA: TGCAGCTCGAACGCCGGGACAGATAGCTACACCTTC. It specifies CSSNAGTDSYTF.

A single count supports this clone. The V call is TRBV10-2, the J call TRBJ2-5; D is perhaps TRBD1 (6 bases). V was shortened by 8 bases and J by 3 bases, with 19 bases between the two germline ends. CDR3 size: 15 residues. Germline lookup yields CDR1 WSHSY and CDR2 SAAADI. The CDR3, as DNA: TGCGCCAGCCGAAAAACAGGGACCACCGAAGAGACCCAGTACTTC. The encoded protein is CASRKTGTTEETQYF.

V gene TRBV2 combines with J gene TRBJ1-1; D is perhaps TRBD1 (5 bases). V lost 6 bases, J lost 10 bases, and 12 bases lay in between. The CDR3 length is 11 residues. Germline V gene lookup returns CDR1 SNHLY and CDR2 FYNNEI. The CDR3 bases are TGTGCCAGCAGGCCGGAAGGGGTAGCTTTCTTT. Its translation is CASRPEGVAFF.

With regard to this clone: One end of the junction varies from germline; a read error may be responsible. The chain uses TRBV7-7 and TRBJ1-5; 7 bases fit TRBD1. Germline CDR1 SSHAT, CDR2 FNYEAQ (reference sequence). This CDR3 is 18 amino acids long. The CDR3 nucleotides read TGTGCTAGCAGCCCGCCCTCCTTACGTCAGGGGGGCAATCAGCCCCAGCATTTT. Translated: CASSPPSLRQGGNQPQHF.

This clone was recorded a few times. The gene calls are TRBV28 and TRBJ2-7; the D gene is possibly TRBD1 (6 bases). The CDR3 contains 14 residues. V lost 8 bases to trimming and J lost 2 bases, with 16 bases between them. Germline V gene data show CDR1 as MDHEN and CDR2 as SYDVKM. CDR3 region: CASGYRVNTYEQYF. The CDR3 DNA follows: TGTGCCAGCGGGTACAGGGTAAACACCTACGAGCAGTACTTC. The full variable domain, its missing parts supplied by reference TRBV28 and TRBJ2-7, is DVKVTQSSRYLVKRTGEKVFLECVQDMDHENMFWYRQDPGLGLRLIYFSYDVKMKEKGDIPEGYSVSREKKERFSLILESASTNQTSMYLCASGYRVNTYEQYFGPGTRLTVT.

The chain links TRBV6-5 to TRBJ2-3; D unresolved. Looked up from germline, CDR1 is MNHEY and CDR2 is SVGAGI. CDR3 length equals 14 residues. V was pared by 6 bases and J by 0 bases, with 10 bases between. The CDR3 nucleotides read TGTGCCAGCAGACGGTTACCTAGCACAGATACGCAGTATTTT. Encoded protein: CASRRLPSTDTQYF.

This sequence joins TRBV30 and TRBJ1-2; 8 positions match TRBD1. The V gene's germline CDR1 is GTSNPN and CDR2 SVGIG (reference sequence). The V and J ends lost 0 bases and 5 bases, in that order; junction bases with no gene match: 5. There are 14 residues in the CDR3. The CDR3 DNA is TGTGCCTGGAGTGTACGAACAGGGGGATATGGCTACACCTTC. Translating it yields CAWSVRTGGYGYTF. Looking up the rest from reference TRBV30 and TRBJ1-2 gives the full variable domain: SQTIHQWPATLVQPVGSPLSLECTVEGTSNPNLYWYRQAAGRGLQLLFYSVGIGQISSEVPQNLSASRPQDRQFILSSKKLLLSDSGFYLCAWSVRTGGYGYTFGSGTRLTVV.

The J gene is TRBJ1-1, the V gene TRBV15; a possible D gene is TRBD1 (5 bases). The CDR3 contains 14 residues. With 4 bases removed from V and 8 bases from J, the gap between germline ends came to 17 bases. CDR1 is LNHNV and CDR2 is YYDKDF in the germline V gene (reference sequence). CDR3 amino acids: CATSIPDGGREAFF. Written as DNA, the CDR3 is TGTGCCACCAGCATACCGGACGGGGGTCGGGAAGCTTTCTTT.

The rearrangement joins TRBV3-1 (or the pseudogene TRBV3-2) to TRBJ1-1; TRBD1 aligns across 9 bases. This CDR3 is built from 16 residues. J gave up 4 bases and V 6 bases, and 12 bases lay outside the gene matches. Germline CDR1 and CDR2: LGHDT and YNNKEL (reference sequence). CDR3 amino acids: CASSHDPGTGSTEAFF. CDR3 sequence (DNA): TGTGCCAGCAGTCACGATCCCGGGACAGGGAGCACTGAAGCTTTCTTT.

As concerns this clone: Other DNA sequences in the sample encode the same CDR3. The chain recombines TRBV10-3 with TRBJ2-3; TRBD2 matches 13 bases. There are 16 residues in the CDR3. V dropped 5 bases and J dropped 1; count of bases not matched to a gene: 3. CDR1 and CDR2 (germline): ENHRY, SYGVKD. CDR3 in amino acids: CAISPGTSGGTDTQYF. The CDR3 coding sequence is TGTGCCATCAGTCCCGGGACTAGCGGGGGCACAGATACGCAGTATTTT.

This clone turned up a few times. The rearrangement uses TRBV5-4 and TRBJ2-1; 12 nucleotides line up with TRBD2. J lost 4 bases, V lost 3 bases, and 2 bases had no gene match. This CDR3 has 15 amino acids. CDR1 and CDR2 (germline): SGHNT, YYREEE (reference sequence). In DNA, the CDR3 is TGTGCCAGCAGCTCGGGACTAGCGGGTTACAATGAGCAGTTCTTC. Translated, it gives CASSSGLAGYNEQFF.

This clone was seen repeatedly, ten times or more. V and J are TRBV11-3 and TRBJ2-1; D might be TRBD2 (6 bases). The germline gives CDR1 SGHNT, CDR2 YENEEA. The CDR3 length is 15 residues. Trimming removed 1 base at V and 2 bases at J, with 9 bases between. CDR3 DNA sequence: TGTGCCAGCAGCTTAGGGGCGGGGACCTACAATGAGCAGTTCTTC. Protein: CASSLGAGTYNEQFF.

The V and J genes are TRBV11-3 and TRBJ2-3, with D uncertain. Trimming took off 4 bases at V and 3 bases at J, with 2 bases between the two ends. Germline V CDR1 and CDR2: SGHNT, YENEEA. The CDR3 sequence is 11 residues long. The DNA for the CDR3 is TGTGCCAGCAGCTCAACAGATACGCAGTATTTT. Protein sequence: CASSSTDTQYF.

CDR3: CASGGEGSAVVNQPQHF. The CDR3 nucleotides read TGCGCCAGCGGGGGGGAGGGATCGGCGGTCGTCAATCAGCCCCAGCATTTT. The chain has TRBV4-3 and TRBJ1-5, with a tentative D call TRBD1 (5 bases). Germline V CDR1 and CDR2: LGHNA, YSLEER. This CDR3 comprises 17 residues. V dropped 8 bases and J dropped 3 bases, with 23 bases sitting between them.

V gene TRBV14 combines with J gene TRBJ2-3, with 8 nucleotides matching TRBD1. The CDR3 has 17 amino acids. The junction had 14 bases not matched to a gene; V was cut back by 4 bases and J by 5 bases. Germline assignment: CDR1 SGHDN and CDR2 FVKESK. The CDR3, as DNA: TGTGCCAGCAGCCGCCGAATGTCCAGGGGGCTGGAAGATACGCAGTATTTT. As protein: CASSRRMSRGLEDTQYF.

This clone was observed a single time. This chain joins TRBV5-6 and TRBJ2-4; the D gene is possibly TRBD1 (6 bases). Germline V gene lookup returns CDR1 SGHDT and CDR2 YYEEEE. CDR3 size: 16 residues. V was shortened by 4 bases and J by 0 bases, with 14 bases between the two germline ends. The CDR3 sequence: CASSPRGIEAKNIQYF. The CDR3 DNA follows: TGTGCCAGCAGCCCCAGGGGTATCGAAGCCAAAAACATTCAGTACTTC.

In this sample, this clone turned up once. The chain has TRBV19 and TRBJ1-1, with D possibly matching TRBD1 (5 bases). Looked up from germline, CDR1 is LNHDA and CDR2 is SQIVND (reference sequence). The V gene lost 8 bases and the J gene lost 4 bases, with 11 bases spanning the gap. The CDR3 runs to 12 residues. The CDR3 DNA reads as TGTGCCAGTTCCTGGGGGGGCACTGAAGCTTTCTTT. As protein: CASSWGGTEAFF.

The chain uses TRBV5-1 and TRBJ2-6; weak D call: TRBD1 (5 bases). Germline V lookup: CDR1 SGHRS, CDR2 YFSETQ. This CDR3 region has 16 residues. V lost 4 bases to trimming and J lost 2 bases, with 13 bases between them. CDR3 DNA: TGCGCCAGCAGCCCGATTCCCAGGGCTGGGGCCAACGTCCTGACTTTC. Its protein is CASSPIPRAGANVLTF.

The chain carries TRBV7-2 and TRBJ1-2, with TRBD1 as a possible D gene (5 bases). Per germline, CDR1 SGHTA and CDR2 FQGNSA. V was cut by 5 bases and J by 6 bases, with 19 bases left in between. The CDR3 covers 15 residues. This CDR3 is CASSPAGGRPDGYTF. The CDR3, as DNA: TGTGCCAGCAGCCCAGCGGGGGGTAGGCCGGATGGCTACACCTTC.

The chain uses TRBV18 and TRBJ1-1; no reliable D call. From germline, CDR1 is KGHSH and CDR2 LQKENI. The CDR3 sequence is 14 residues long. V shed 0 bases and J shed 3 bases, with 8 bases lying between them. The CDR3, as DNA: TGTGCCAGCTCACCACCGGTCGGGGACACTGAAGCTTTCTTT. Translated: CASSPPVGDTEAFF.

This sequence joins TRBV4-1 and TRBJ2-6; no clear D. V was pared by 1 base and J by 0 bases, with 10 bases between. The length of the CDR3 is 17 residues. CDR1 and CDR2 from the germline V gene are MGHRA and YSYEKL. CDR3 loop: CASSQGRANSGANVLTF. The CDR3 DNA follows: TGCGCCAGCAGCCAAGGTCGAGCCAACTCTGGGGCCAACGTCCTGACTTTC.

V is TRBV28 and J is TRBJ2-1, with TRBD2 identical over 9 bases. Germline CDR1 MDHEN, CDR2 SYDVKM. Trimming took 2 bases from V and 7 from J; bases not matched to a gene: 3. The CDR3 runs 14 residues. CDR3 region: CASSLAGGVNEQFF. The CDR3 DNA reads TGTGCCAGCAGTTTAGCGGGAGGGGTGAATGAGCAGTTCTTC.

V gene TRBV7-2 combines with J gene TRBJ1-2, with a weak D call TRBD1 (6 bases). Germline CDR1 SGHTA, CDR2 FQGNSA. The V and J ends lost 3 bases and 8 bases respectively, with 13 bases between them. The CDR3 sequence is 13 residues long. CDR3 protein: CASSFLETGGYTF. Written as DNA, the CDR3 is TGTGCCAGCAGCTTCCTCGAGACAGGAGGCTACACCTTC.

CDR3 nucleotide sequence: TGTGCCAGCAGCCAGGGACTAGCACCAGAGACCCAGTACTTC. Its protein is CASSQGLAPETQYF. This chain joins TRBV7-9 and TRBJ2-5, with 9 nucleotides matching TRBD2. The length of the CDR3 is 14 residues. Losses at the gene ends were 5 bases for V and 4 bases for J; bases not matched to a gene: 5. CDR1 and CDR2 from the germline V gene are SEHNR and FQNEAQ (reference sequence).

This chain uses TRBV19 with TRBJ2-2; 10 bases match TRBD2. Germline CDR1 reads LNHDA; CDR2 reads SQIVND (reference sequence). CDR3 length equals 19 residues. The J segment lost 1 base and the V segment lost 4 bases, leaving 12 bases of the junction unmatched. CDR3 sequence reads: CASSRTGLAGALNTGELFF. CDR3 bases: TGTGCCAGTAGTAGGACGGGGCTAGCGGGGGCCTTGAACACCGGGGAGCTGTTTTTT.

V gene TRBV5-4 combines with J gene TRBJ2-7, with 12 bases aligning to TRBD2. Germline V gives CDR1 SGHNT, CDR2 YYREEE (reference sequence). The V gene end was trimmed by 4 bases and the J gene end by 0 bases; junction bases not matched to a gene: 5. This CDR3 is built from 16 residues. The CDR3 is CASSSRLAGASYEQYF. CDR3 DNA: TGTGCCAGCAGCAGTCGACTAGCGGGGGCCTCCTACGAGCAGTACTTC.

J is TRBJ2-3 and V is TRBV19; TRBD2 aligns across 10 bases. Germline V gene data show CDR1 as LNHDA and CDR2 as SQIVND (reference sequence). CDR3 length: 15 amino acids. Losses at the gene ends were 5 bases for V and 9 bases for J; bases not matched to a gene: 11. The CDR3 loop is CASSGTSESKYTQYF. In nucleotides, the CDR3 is TGTGCCAGTAGTGGGACTAGCGAATCGAAATACACGCAGTATTTT.

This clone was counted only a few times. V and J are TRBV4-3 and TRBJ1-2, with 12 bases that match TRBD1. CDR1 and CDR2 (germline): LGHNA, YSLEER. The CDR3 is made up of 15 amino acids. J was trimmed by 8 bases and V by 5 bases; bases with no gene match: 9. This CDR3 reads CASSYGTGGSIGYTF. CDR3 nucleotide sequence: TGCGCCAGCAGCTACGGGACAGGGGGCTCTATCGGCTACACCTTC.

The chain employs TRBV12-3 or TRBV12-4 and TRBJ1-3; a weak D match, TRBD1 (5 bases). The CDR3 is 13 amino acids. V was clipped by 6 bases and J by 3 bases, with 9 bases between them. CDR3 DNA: TGTGCCAGCAGCCGGGACTTTGGAAACACCATATATTTT. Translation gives CASSRDFGNTIYF.